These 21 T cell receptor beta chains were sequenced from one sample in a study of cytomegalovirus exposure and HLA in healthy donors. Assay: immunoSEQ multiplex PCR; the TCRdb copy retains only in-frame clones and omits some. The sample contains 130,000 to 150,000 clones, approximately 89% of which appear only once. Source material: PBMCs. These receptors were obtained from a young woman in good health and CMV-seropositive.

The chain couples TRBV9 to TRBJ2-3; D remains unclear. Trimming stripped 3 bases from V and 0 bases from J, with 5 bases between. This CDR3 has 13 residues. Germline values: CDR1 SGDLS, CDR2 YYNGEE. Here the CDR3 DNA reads TGTGCCAGCAGCGAAGCTAGCACAGATACGCAGTATTTT. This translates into CASSEASTDTQYF.

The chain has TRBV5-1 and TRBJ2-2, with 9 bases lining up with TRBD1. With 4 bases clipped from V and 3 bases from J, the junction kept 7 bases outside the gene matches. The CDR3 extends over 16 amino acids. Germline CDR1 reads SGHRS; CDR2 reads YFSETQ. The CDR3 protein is CASSPQGARDTGELFF. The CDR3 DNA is TGCGCCAGCAGCCCACAGGGGGCGCGGGACACCGGGGAGCTGTTTTTT.

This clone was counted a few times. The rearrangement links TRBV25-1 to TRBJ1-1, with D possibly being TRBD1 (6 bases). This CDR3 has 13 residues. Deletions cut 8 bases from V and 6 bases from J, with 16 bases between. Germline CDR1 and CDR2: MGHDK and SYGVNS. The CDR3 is CASRRQGKPEAFF. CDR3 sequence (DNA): TGTGCCAGCCGGAGGCAGGGGAAACCTGAAGCTTTCTTT.

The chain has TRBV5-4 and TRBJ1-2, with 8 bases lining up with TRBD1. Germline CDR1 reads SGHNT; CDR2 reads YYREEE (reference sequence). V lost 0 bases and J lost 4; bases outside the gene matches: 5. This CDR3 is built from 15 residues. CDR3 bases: TGTGCCAGCAGCTTGGTGGACAGGGACGTCTATGGCTACACCTTC. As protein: CASSLVDRDVYGYTF.

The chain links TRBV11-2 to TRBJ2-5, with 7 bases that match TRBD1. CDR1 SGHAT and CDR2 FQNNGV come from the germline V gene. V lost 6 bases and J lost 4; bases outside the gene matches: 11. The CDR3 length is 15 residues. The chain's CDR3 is CASRPLTGKGETQYF. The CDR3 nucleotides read TGTGCCAGCAGACCCTTGACAGGGAAGGGAGAGACCCAGTACTTC.

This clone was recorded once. The CDR3 DNA is TGTGCCAGCAGTCCCAGGGGACGGAGCTCTGGAAACACCATATATTTT. It encodes CASSPRGRSSGNTIYF. This chain joins TRBV6-6 and TRBJ1-3; TRBD1 is a possible D gene (6 bases). The CDR3 spans 16 residues. From germline, CDR1 is MNHNY and CDR2 SVGAGI (reference sequence). Between the trimmed V and J ends, which lost 5 bases and 0 bases, there was a span of 14 bases.

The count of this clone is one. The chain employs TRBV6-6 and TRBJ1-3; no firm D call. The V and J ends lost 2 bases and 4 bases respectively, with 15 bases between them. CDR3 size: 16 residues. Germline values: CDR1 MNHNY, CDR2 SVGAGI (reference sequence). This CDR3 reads CASSYPKPVFGNTIYF. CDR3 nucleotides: TGTGCCAGCAGTTACCCCAAGCCCGTATTCGGAAACACCATATATTTT.

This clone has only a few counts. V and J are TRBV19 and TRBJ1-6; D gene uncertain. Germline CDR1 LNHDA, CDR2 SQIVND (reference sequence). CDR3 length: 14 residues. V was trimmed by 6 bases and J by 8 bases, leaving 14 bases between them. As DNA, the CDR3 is TGTGCCAGTAGGCGGCAAGCGGGTGATTCACCCCTCCACTTT. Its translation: CASRRQAGDSPLHF. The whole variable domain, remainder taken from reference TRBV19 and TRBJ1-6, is DGGITQSPKYLFRKEGQNVTLSCEQNLNHDAMYWYRQDPGQGLRLIYYSQIVNDFQKGDIAEGYSVSREKKESFPLTVTSAQKNPTAFYLCASRRQAGDSPLHFGNGTRLTVT.

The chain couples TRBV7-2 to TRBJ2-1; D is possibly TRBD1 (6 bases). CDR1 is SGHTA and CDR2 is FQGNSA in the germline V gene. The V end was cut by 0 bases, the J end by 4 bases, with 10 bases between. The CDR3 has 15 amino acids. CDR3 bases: TGTGCCAGCAGCTTAGCGAGGGACAAGTACAATGAGCAGTTCTTC. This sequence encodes CASSLARDKYNEQFF. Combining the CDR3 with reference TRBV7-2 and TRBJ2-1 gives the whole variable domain GAGVSQSPSNKVTEKGKDVELRCDPISGHTALYWYRQSLGQGLEFLIYFQGNSAPDKSGLPSDRFSAERTGGSVSTLTIQRTQQEDSAVYLCASSLARDKYNEQFFGPGTRLTVL.

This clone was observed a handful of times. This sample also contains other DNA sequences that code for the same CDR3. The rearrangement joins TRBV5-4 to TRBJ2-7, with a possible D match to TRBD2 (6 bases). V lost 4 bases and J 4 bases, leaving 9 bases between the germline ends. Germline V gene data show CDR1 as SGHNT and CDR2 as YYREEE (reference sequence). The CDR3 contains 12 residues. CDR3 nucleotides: TGTGCCAGCAGCCCCGGGGGATACGAGCAGTACTTC. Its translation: CASSPGGYEQYF.

The CDR3 coding sequence is TGTGCCAGCAGTCTGGACAGTTCCGCTTCACCCCTCCACTTT. Protein sequence: CASSLDSSASPLHF. The chain uses TRBV2 and TRBJ1-6; TRBD1 might be the D (6 bases). The germline V and J ends were trimmed by 5 bases and 9 bases, with 14 bases remaining between them. CDR3 size: 14 residues. Germline values: CDR1 SNHLY, CDR2 FYNNEI. The full variable domain, with the rest looked up from reference TRBV2 and TRBJ1-6, is EPEVTQTPSHQVTQMGQEVILRCVPISNHLYFYWYRQILGQKVEFLVSFYNNEISEKSEIFDDQFSVERPDGSNFTLKIRSTKLEDSAMYFCASSLDSSASPLHFGNGTRLTVT.

The CDR3 loop reads CASSPAPREREQYF. In DNA form, the CDR3 reads TGTGCCAGCAGCCCGGCCCCTCGGGAACGCGAGCAGTACTTC. V usage is TRBV5-6 and J usage is TRBJ2-7; TRBD2 is a possible D gene (5 bases). Trimming shortened V by 4 bases and J by 6 bases, and 17 bases separated the two germline ends. The germline V gene encodes CDR1 SGHDT and CDR2 YYEEEE. The CDR3 is made up of 14 amino acids.

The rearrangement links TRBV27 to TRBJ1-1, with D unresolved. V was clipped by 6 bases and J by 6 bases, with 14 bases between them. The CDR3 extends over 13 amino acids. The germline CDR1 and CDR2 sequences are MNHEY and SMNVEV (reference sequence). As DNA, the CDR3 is TGTGCCAGCAGGCCCGGAGGACGCCCTGAAGCTTTCTTT. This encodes CASRPGGRPEAFF.

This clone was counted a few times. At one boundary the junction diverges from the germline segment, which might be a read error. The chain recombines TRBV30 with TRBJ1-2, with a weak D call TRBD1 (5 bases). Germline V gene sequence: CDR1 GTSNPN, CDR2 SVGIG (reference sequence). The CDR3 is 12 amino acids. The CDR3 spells CAWSSRIDRNAF. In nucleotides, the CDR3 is TGTGCCTGGAGCTCTAGGATTGACAGAAACGCCTTC.

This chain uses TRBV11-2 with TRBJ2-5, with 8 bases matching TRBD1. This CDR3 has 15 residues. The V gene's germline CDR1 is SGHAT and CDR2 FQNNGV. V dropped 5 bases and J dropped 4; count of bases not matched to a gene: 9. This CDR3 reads CASSTRGRFGETQYF. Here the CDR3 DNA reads TGTGCCAGCAGCACCAGGGGGCGCTTCGGAGAGACCCAGTACTTC.

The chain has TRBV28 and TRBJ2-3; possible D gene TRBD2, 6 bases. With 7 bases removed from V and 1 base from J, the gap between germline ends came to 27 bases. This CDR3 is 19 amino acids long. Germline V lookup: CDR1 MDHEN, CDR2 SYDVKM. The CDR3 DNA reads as TGTGCCAGCACACCGATCGAGGCTACCCACGGGGGTCGCACAGATACGCAGTATTTT. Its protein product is CASTPIEATHGGRTDTQYF.

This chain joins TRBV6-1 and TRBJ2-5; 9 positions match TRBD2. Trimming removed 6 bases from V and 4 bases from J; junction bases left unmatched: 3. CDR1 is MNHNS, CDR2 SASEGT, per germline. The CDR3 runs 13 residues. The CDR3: CASRAGGRETQYF. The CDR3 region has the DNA TGTGCCAGCAGGGCGGGGGGGCGAGAGACCCAGTACTTC.

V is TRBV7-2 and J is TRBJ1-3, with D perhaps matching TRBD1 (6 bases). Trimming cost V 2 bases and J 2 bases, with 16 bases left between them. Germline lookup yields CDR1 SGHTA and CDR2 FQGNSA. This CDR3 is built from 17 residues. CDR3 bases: TGTGCCAGCAGCTTACGTTTTGGGGGGGCAGCTGGAAACACCATATATTTT. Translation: CASSLRFGGAAGNTIYF.

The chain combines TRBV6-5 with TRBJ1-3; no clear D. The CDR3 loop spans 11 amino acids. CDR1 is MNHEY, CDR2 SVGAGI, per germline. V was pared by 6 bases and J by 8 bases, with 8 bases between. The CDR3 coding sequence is TGTGCCAGCAGCACGAGGGACACCATATATTTT. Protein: CASSTRDTIYF.

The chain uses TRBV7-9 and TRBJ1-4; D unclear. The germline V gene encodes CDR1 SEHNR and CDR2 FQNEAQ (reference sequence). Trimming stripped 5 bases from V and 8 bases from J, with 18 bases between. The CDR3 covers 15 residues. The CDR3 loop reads CASSPSPHAGEKLFF. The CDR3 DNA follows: TGTGCCAGCAGCCCAAGCCCCCATGCGGGCGAAAAACTGTTTTTT.

CDR3 in amino acids: CASSWTGDQPQHF. CDR3 DNA sequence: TGTGCCAGCAGTTGGACAGGGGATCAGCCCCAGCATTTT. The gene calls are TRBV27 and TRBJ1-5; TRBD1 aligns across 9 bases. In germline, CDR1 is MNHEY, CDR2 SMNVEV (reference sequence). There are 13 residues in the CDR3. V was clipped by 4 bases and J by 5 bases; unmatched bases: 0.